This T cell receptor (beta chain) was captured in a study of human T cells and chemical hapten exposure. On the study more broadly: Patients, chiefly female, had alopecia areata, totalis or universalis.

Unique molecular identifiers were affixed to discrete cDNA molecules within the library. TCRdb reprocessed the RACE reads via MiXCR and lists one record per CDR3 protein. Of 65,000 to 100,000 distinct CDR3 sequences listed, about 6.6% are singletons. Sample time point: patch test 2, 6 weeks after DPC sensitization. Stated treatment: therapeutic diphenylcyclopropenone sensitization with weekly scalp DPC. This clonotype was seen many times. The starting material was whole blood, obtained in connection with sensitization to the hapten diphenylcyclopropenone (DPC). This clonotype was sampled from a woman in her 30s with alopecia areata. Some clones in this sample may be carry-over from other donors' samples.

The DNA for the CDR3 is TGTGCCAGCAGCTTAGTGACGTGGAACACTGAAGCTTTCTTT. This codes for CASSLVTWNTEAFF. The chain employs TRBV7-2 and TRBJ1-1; D unresolved. The V end lost 1 base, the J end lost 1 base, and 7 bases lay between the germline ends. Germline lookup yields CDR1 SGHTA and CDR2 FQGNSA. The CDR3 extends over 14 amino acids.